The rows below give T cell receptor beta chains drawn from one sample of a study of T cells expressing NK-cell markers. TCRdb re-called the 5' RACE reads and gives one entry per CDR3 protein, without DNA. This repertoire includes some 390,000 distinct CDR3 sequences. Specimen: blood T cells: a sorted CD56 or NKG2C T cell subset, CD4+ or CD8+ T cells, or bulk PBMC T cells (not recorded which). These receptors all stem from a woman aged 50 to 65 in good health. Each CDR3 is given with its conserved first and last residue.

v_gene	len	j_gene	CDR3aa
TRBV15	15	TRBJ2-1	CATSPLAPPNNEQFF
TRBV9	15	TRBJ1-4	CASAYSGTGGEKLFF
TRBV10-3	15	TRBJ2-7	CAISAEGTSGYEQYF
TRBV12-3/TRBV12-4	15	TRBJ2-3	CASRTKPGSTDTQYF
TRBV18	17	TRBJ2-1	CASSPPRAGKAYNEQFF
TRBV12-3/TRBV12-4	13	TRBJ1-2	CASSFRQGTGYTF
TRBV5-1	15	TRBJ1-2	CASSLERGRNYGYTF
TRBV24-1	15	TRBJ2-1	CATSDQWTSDNEQFF
TRBV5-1	13	TRBJ2-5	CASTPQVGETQYF
TRBV7-3	15	TRBJ1-4	CASSLTGALDEKLFF
TRBV5-1	16	TRBJ2-5	CASSVGLAGGPQTQYF
TRBV3-1	17	TRBJ2-1	CASSPVTGLSSYNEQFF
TRBV6-5	17	TRBJ2-1	CASRLRGTGISTSRQFF
TRBV28	14	TRBJ2-1	CASVSRWDSGEQFF
TRBV20-1	19	TRBJ2-1	CSARGPLFRAGVGGNEQFF
TRBV5-1	16	TRBJ2-7	CASSGHIASRTYEQYF
TRBV11-2	15	TRBJ2-7	CASSLGGGDVYEQYF
TRBV19	18	TRBJ2-4	CASSIIKSEREGWGIQYF
TRBV12-3/TRBV12-4	13	TRBJ2-5	CASSWRVRETQYF
TRBV12-3/TRBV12-4	14	TRBJ2-2	CASGQGPNTGELFF
TRBV6-5	12	TRBJ2-7	CASSQGGFEQYF
TRBV10-3	12	TRBJ2-5	CAIRSWGETQYF
TRBV5-1	17	TRBJ2-1	CASSRRTSGNTYNEQFF
TRBV11-2	20	TRBJ2-1	CASSLRLLEVRDRGGNEQFF
TRBV12-3/TRBV12-4	13	TRBJ2-2	CASTPDDTGELFF
TRBV7-8	16	TRBJ2-7	CASSPRDSLPEYEQYF
TRBV2	14	TRBJ1-3	CASSERDRRNTIYF
TRBV6-1	15	TRBJ1-5	CASLQVGGWDQPQHF
TRBV4-2	14	TRBJ2-5	CASSPRSSPGAQYF
TRBV6-5	14	TRBJ1-2	CASSYGAGNYGYSF
TRBV25-1	18	TRBJ1-2	CASSEYGSETGLDYGYTF
TRBV7-9	14	TRBJ2-2	CASSSDNRGGELFF
TRBV15	13	TRBJ1-4	CATSRDGEEKLFF
TRBV6-5	16	TRBJ2-4	CATRGTEAKTKNIQYF
TRBV5-1	14	TRBJ2-2	CASSQREVTGELFF
TRBV12-3/TRBV12-4	13	TRBJ1-2	CASSLNRIYGYTF
TRBV5-6	13	TRBJ2-7	CASSLVAAYEQYF
TRBV6-5	15	TRBJ2-3	CASSYYRVGTDTQYF
TRBV29-1	14	TRBJ2-1	CSGIAGGRYNEQFF
TRBV2	17	TRBJ2-3	CASSAMRQARGTDTQYF
TRBV29-1	16	TRBJ2-2	CSVELLGTGQTGELFF
TRBV7-9	14	TRBJ2-5	CASSPYSVGGTQYF
TRBV10-3	15	TRBJ2-7	CAISAKTGTPYEQYF
TRBV7-2	15	TRBJ1-4	CASSRISNSNEKLFF
TRBV12-3/TRBV12-4	16	TRBJ2-3	CASSGGLRTSTDTQYF
TRBV4-1	14	TRBJ1-1	CASSPRGTGTEAFF
TRBV12-3/TRBV12-4	13	TRBJ2-5	CASGEGNQETQYF
TRBV20-1	15	TRBJ1-2	CSALGQAEANYGYTF
TRBV5-4	14	TRBJ1-4	CASSLRDTNEKLFF